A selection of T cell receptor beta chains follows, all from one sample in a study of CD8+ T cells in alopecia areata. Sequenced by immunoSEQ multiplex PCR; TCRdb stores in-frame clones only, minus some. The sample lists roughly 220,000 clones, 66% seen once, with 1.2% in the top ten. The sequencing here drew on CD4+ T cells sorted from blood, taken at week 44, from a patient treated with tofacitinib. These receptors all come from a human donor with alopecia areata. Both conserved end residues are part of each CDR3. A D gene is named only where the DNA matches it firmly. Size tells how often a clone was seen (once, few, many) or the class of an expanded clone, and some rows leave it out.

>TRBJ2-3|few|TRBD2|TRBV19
CASSSGLAGRTDTQYF
TGTGCCAGTAGTTCTGGACTAGCGGGGCGCACAGATACGCAGTATTTT
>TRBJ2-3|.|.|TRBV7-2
CASSSVSGDTQYF
TGTGCCAGCAGCTCGGTTAGCGGAGATACGCAGTATTTT
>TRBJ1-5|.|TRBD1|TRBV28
CASSLRRTGVNQPQHF
TGTGCCAGCAGTTTACGAAGGACAGGGGTTAATCAGCCCCAGCATTTT
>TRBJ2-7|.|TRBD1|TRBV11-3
CASSLGERRQGAYEQYF
TGTGCCAGCAGCTTAGGAGAGAGGCGACAGGGGGCCTACGAGCAGTACTTC
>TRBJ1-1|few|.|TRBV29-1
CSVEGGDGTEAFF
TGCAGCGTTGAGGGGGGAGACGGCACTGAAGCTTTCTTT
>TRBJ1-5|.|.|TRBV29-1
CSVFTGNSNQPQHF
TGCAGCGTTTTTACAGGGAATAGCAATCAGCCCCAGCATTTT
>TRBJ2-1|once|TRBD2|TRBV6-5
CASSYSTSGNNEQFF
TGTGCCAGCAGTTACAGCACTAGCGGAAACAATGAGCAGTTCTTC
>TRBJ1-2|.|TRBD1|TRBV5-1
CASSLGGQGAYGYTF
TGCGCCAGCAGCTTGGGAGGACAGGGGGCCTATGGCTACACCTTC
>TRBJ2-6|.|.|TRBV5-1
CASSRSGMSSGANVLTF
TGCGCCAGCAGCAGGTCTGGCATGAGCTCTGGGGCCAACGTCCTGACTTTC
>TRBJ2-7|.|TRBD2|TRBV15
CATSFRGGPSYEQYF
TGTGCCACCAGCTTCCGCGGGGGGCCTTCCTACGAGCAGTACTTC
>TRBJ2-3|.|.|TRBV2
CASSERWDTQYF
TGTGCCAGCAGTGAACGGTGGGATACGCAGTATTTT
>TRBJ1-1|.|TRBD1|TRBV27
CASSFRGQGGVTEAFF
TGTGCCAGCAGTTTCCGAGGACAGGGCGGGGTCACTGAAGCTTTCTTT
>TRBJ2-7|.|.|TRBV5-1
CASSFGDSYEQYF
TGCGCCAGCAGCTTCGGGGACTCCTACGAGCAGTACTTC
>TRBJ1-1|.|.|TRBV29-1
CSVPGQAKAAFF
TGCAGCGTACCCGGGCAGGCTAAAGCGGCTTTCTTT
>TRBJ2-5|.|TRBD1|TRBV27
CASSRTGVFETQYF
TGTGCCAGCAGTCGGACAGGGGTATTCGAGACCCAGTACTTC